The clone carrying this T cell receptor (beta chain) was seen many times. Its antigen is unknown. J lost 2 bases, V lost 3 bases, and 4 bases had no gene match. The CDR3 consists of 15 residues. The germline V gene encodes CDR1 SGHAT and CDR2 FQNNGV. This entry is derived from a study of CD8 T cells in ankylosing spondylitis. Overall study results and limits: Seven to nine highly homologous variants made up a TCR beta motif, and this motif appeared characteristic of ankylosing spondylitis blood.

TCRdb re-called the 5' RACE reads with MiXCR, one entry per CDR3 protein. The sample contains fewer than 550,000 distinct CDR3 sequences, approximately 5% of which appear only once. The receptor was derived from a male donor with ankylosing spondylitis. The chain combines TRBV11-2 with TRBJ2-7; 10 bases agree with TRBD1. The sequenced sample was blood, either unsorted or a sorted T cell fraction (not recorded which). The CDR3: CASSLGQGMTYEQYF. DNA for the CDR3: TGTGCCAGCAGCTTGGGACAGGGGATGACCTACGAGCAGTACTTC.